One sample yielded the 14 T cell receptor beta chains listed below, sequenced in a study of T cells in Graves' hyperthyroidism and ophthalmopathy. The CDR3 regions of TCR beta were amplified from RNA transcripts. The HTBI primer set was used in a first-round RT-PCR of the TCR CDR3. TCRdb called the multiplex PCR reads again in MiXCR, with one record for every CDR3 protein. The sample contains about 660,000 distinct CDR3 sequences, nearly 45% of which appear only once. Sequencing was carried out using peripheral blood or thyroid tissue (not recorded which). These receptors originate from an adult man with Graves' disease, either hyperthyroidism or ophthalmopathy (not recorded which).

This clonotype was seen just once. One end of the junction does not line up with germline, which may come from a read error. The CDR3 sequence is CASSLGQLEAFF. The CDR3 DNA follows: TGTGCCAGCAGCTTGGGACAGCTTGAAGCTTTCTTT. The rearrangement joins TRBV5-1 to TRBJ1-1; 7 bases align to TRBD1. The CDR3 is made up of 12 amino acids. Germline assignment: CDR1 SGHRS and CDR2 YFSETQ.

The chain has TRBV6-1 and TRBJ2-7; 7 bases are shared with TRBD1. Germline values: CDR1 MNHNS, CDR2 SASEGT. The trim removed 6 bases at V and 2 bases at J, leaving 10 bases unmatched. This CDR3 contains 15 residues. The CDR3 loop reads CASRQGVGATYEQYF. DNA of the CDR3: TGTGCCAGCAGGCAGGGGGTTGGGGCCACCTACGAGCAGTACTTC.

This clonotype was observed a few times. This chain uses TRBV19 with TRBJ2-2, with TRBD1 identical over 7 bases. Germline V lookup: CDR1 LNHDA, CDR2 SQIVND (reference sequence). The CDR3 covers 14 residues. J lost 3 bases, V lost 3 bases, and 1 base had no gene match. The CDR3 loop is CASSIQGDTGELFF. The CDR3 nucleotides are TGTGCCAGTAGTATCCAGGGGGACACCGGGGAGCTGTTTTTT.

The table lists this clonotype with many counts. The rearrangement uses TRBV7-2 and TRBJ1-4; no reliable D call. The CDR3 length is 15 residues. Trimming left V 1 base short and J 6 bases short, with 12 bases between. The V gene's germline CDR1 is SGHTA and CDR2 FQGNSA. The CDR3 DNA reads TGTGCCAGCAGCTTAGAGGGCAGGAGCTATGAAAAACTGTTTTTT. Translation: CASSLEGRSYEKLFF.

At least ten counts were recorded for this clonotype. The V call is TRBV7-2, the J call TRBJ1-2; possibly TRBD1 for D (5 bases). Trimming removed 0 bases at V and 0 bases at J, with 5 bases between. The length of the CDR3 is 14 residues. Germline V gene lookup returns CDR1 SGHTA and CDR2 FQGNSA. The CDR3 nucleotides read TGTGCCAGCAGCTTAGCAGGGGCTAACTATGGCTACACCTTC. Its protein product is CASSLAGANYGYTF.

This clonotype showed up just a few times. This may come from a read error, since a much larger clone is one base off. The CDR3 protein is CATSDRTVAGANVPTF. The CDR3 bases are TGTGCCACCAGTGATCGGACGGTAGCAGGGGCCAACGTCCCGACTTTC. The chain uses TRBV24-1 and TRBJ2-6, with D possibly being TRBD1 (6 bases). Germline values: CDR1 KGHDR, CDR2 SFDVKD. This CDR3 is built from 16 residues.

This clonotype came up many times. This chain uses TRBV7-8 with TRBJ2-7; 9 bases match TRBD1. Germline V gene data show CDR1 as SGHVS and CDR2 as FQNEAQ. The CDR3 length is 14 residues. V was clipped by 2 bases and J by 2 bases; unmatched bases: 1. CDR3 amino acids: CASSLRDRAYEQYF. The CDR3 DNA follows: TGTGCCAGCAGCTTACGGGACAGGGCCTACGAGCAGTACTTC.

The DNA for the CDR3 is TGTGCCAGCAGCTTAGGGCCTGGACAGATCTATGGCTACACCTTC. This translates into CASSLGPGQIYGYTF. The chain links TRBV7-2 to TRBJ1-2, with D maybe TRBD1 (6 bases). The ends were cut back, 1 base at V and 4 bases at J, with 13 bases in the middle. The length of the CDR3 is 15 residues. Germline CDR1 and CDR2: SGHTA and FQGNSA.

This clonotype was observed a few times. The rearrangement joins TRBV6-5 to TRBJ2-7, with D uncertain. Germline V gives CDR1 MNHEY, CDR2 SVGAGI. V lost 2 bases to trimming and J lost 5 bases, with 7 bases between them. The CDR3 sequence is 12 residues long. CDR3 residues: CASSYGDNEQYF. The CDR3 DNA is TGTGCCAGCAGTTACGGGGATAACGAGCAGTACTTC.

The gene calls are TRBV4-2 and TRBJ2-7; D perhaps matches TRBD2 (5 bases). Trimming took 5 bases from V and 5 from J, leaving 22 bases between them. Per germline, CDR1 LGHNA and CDR2 YNFKEQ. This CDR3 contains 16 residues. The CDR3 DNA reads TGTGCCAGCAGCTTAGCCCCAAGCGGTATGGGTCACGAGCAGTACTTC. Protein: CASSLAPSGMGHEQYF.

This clonotype was observed at least ten times. The chain combines TRBV29-1 with TRBJ1-5; the D gene is possibly TRBD1 (5 bases). Between the trimmed V and J ends, which lost 3 bases and 3 bases, there was a span of 9 bases. Looked up from germline, CDR1 is SQVTM and CDR2 is ANQGSEA. This CDR3 region has 13 residues. The CDR3 loop reads CSVEIGHNQPQHF. CDR3 DNA: TGCAGCGTTGAGATAGGACACAATCAGCCCCAGCATTTT.

This clonotype was seen only a few times. This rearrangement joins TRBV20-1 to TRBJ1-1, with D hard to call. This CDR3 contains 13 residues. Trimming took off 3 bases at V and 0 bases at J, with 8 bases between the two ends. Per the germline V gene, CDR1 is DFQATT and CDR2 is SNEGSKA (reference sequence). CDR3 DNA: TGCAGTGCTAGCCAAGCAGTGAACACTGAAGCTTTCTTT. It specifies CSASQAVNTEAFF.

The DNA for the CDR3 is TGTGCCAGCAGGGGACAGGGTGGGGGGTACGAGCAGTACTTC. Translated, it gives CASRGQGGGYEQYF. This chain joins TRBV2 and TRBJ2-7; 9 nucleotides agree with TRBD1. The junction had 7 bases not matched to a gene; V was cut back by 6 bases and J by 4 bases. Germline V gene lookup returns CDR1 SNHLY and CDR2 FYNNEI. The CDR3 consists of 14 residues.

The chain is built from TRBV7-2 and TRBJ1-3; tentative D call: TRBD1 (5 bases). Between the trimmed V and J ends, which lost 1 base and 3 bases, there was a span of 16 bases. The CDR3 has 17 amino acids. Germline V gene lookup returns CDR1 SGHTA and CDR2 FQGNSA. CDR3 bases: TGTGCCAGCAGCTTAGGAGCCGGGGGAAGGTTTGGAAACACCATATATTTT. Encoded protein: CASSLGAGGRFGNTIYF.